Below are 2 T cell receptor beta chains sequenced from a single sample in a study of control samples from healthy donors and cancer patients. TCRdb's copy holds only in-frame clones and misses some; the assay was immunoSEQ multiplex PCR. The table shows around 190,000 clones, with almost 90% occurring only once. The sequencing sample was made of blood. The receptors shown here come from a woman aged 45-65 years in good health.

This chain links TRBV6-5 with TRBJ2-1; 9 bases align to TRBD2. The CDR3 runs 15 residues. Germline V gives CDR1 MNHEY, CDR2 SVGAGI. V trimming: 6 bases; J trimming: 4 bases; junction bases outside the gene matches: 7. The CDR3 nucleotides are TGTGCCAGCAGCCGACTAGCGGTCGAATACAATGAGCAGTTCTTC. Protein product: CASSRLAVEYNEQFF.

J is TRBJ2-7 and V is TRBV3-1 (or the pseudogene TRBV3-2); D assignment may be TRBD1 or TRBD2 (6 bases each). The V end was cut by 0 bases, the J end by 5 bases, with 23 bases between. CDR3 size: 18 residues. CDR1 is LGHDT and CDR2 is YNNKEL in the germline V gene (reference sequence). CDR3 residues: CASSQDGGRTAPVNEQYF. In DNA, the CDR3 is TGTGCCAGCAGCCAAGATGGGGGGAGGACAGCGCCTGTCAACGAGCAGTACTTC.